The 10 T cell receptor beta chains below come from one sample, sequenced in a study of neoadjuvant anti-PD-1 for oral cavity cancer. TCRdb's table, derived via immunoSEQ multiplex PCR, lists solely in-frame clones and lacks some. The data hold under 5,500 clones, with 58% observed a single time. This sample comprised tumor tissue, obtained before nivolumab (anti-PD-1) treatment. All receptors derive from a person aged 35 to 85 with oral cavity squamous cell carcinoma.

In its sample, this clone was seen once. The chain carries TRBV30 and TRBJ2-5; D may be TRBD1 (6 bases). V lost 5 bases and J lost 0, with 10 bases in between. Germline CDR1 reads GTSNPN; CDR2 reads SVGIG (reference sequence). CDR3 length: 13 amino acids. The CDR3 nucleotides are TGTGCCTGGGCCCGGGACAACCAAGAGACCCAGTACTTC. It encodes CAWARDNQETQYF.

This clone has just a few counts. V usage is TRBV7-3 and J usage is TRBJ1-6, with a possible D match to TRBD1 (6 bases). Trimming took 1 base from V and 7 from J, leaving 14 bases between them. This CDR3 is built from 16 residues. Germline V gene data show CDR1 as SGHTA and CDR2 as FQGTGA. The CDR3 here is CASSLRVPGENSPLHF. The CDR3 coding sequence is TGTGCCAGCAGCTTAAGGGTCCCAGGGGAGAATTCACCCCTCCACTTT.

The rearrangement links TRBV7-9 to TRBJ2-7; maybe TRBD2 (6 bases). The germline V gene encodes CDR1 SEHNR and CDR2 FQNEAQ (reference sequence). The CDR3 extends over 15 amino acids. V lost 1 base, J lost 3 bases, and 13 bases lay in between. The CDR3 DNA is TGTGCCAGCAGCTTAGTTACGGGAGCATACTACGAGCAGTACTTC. Translated: CASSLVTGAYYEQYF.

V and J are TRBV27 and TRBJ2-3; TRBD2 might be the D (6 bases). This CDR3 is built from 15 residues. CDR1 is MNHEY, CDR2 SMNVEV, per germline (reference sequence). V lost 7 bases and J lost 0, with 14 bases in between. In DNA form, the CDR3 reads TGTGCCAGCAAAGAGTCCGGGACTAGCACAGATACGCAGTATTTT. It translates to CASKESGTSTDTQYF.

The V and J genes are TRBV2 and TRBJ2-7; no clear D. This CDR3 comprises 11 residues. Between the trimmed V and J ends, which lost 5 bases and 3 bases, there was a span of 5 bases. Germline V lookup: CDR1 SNHLY, CDR2 FYNNEI. The DNA of the CDR3 is TGTGCCAGCAGTTCGAACTACGAGCAGTACTTC. It encodes CASSSNYEQYF.

This clone was counted between two and nine times. This chain links TRBV4-1 with TRBJ2-7, with TRBD1 as a possible D gene (5 bases). CDR1 MGHRA and CDR2 YSYEKL come from the germline V gene. Trimming left V 3 bases short and J 6 bases short, with 12 bases between. The CDR3 is 13 residues long. The CDR3 nucleotides read TGCGCCAGCAGCCATACAGGCACAGGCGAGCAGTACTTC. Translated, it gives CASSHTGTGEQYF.

V gene TRBV5-1 combines with J gene TRBJ1-1, with TRBD1 as a possible D gene (5 bases). Trimming shortened V by 4 bases and J by 2 bases, and 12 bases separated the two germline ends. CDR1 is SGHRS, CDR2 YFSETQ, per germline. The CDR3 covers 14 residues. The CDR3 sequence is CASSDQGGNTEAFF. CDR3 coding DNA: TGCGCCAGCAGCGATCAGGGAGGTAACACTGAAGCTTTCTTT. The whole variable domain, filled in from reference TRBV5-1 and TRBJ1-1, reads KAGVTQTPRYLIKTRGQQVTLSCSPISGHRSVSWYQQTPGQGLQFLFEYFSETQRNKGNFPGRFSGRQFSNSRSEMNVSTLELGDSALYLCASSDQGGNTEAFFGQGTRLTVV.

This chain connects TRBV18 to TRBJ2-1; 10 positions match TRBD2. V gave up 0 bases and J gave up 4 bases; unmatched junction bases: 0. The CDR3 is 15 amino acids. The germline CDR1 and CDR2 sequences are KGHSH and LQKENI. CDR3 nucleotide sequence: TGTGCCAGCTCACCACCGACTAGCGGGTACAATGAGCAGTTCTTC. Protein: CASSPPTSGYNEQFF. The variable domain in full, completed from reference TRBV18 and TRBJ2-1, reads NAGVMQNPRHLVRRRGQEARLRCSPMKGHSHVYWYRQLPEEGLKFMVYLQKENIIDESGMPKERFSAEFPKEGPSILRIQQVVRGDSAAYFCASSPPTSGYNEQFFGPGTRLTVL.

The gene calls are TRBV9 and TRBJ2-7, with TRBD1 as a possible D gene (6 bases). The CDR3 is 14 residues long. Between the trimmed V and J ends, which lost 0 bases and 6 bases, there was a span of 13 bases. CDR1 and CDR2 (germline): SGDLS, YYNGEE. CDR3 nucleotides: TGTGCCAGCAGCGTAGCTACAGGGCCCCGCGAGCAGTACTTC. It is translated as CASSVATGPREQYF.

The chain combines TRBV5-6 with TRBJ2-1; D is perhaps TRBD2 (6 bases). The length of the CDR3 is 14 residues. CDR1 is SGHDT and CDR2 is YYEEEE in the germline V gene. V was pared by 5 bases and J by 11 bases, with 20 bases between. The CDR3 DNA sequence: TGTGCCAGCAGTTGGGACTGGCAGGGTACAAAGCAGTTCTTC. It is translated as CASSWDWQGTKQFF. The full variable domain, completed using reference TRBV5-6 and TRBJ2-1, is DAGVTQSPTHLIKTRGQQVTLRCSPKSGHDTVSWYQQALGQGPQFIFQYYEEEERQRGNFPDRFSGHQFPNYSSELNVNALLLGDSALYLCASSWDWQGTKQFFGPGTRLTVL.